This T cell receptor (beta chain) derives from a study of cytomegalovirus exposure and HLA in healthy donors. Study observations and caveats: Links to common viral pathogens appeared, in a later analysis, for several of the most significant clusters. Among TCR beta chains, those listed as cytomegalovirus-associated numbered some 160.

With respect to this clone: The antigen remains undetermined.

PCR used 60 Vbeta primers and 13 Jbeta primers. Profiling relied on immunoSEQ multiplex PCR, and the TCRdb table lists in-frame clones only, not all of them. The table has about 190,000 clones, about 89% seen once; the top ten hold around 1.4%. The CDR3 is 16 amino acids. The V gene end was trimmed by 3 bases and the J gene end by 2 bases; junction bases not matched to a gene: 4. V gene TRBV23-1 combines with J gene TRBJ2-6, with 7 bases fitting TRBD1. TRBV23-1 qualifies as an ORF whose function is uncertain. Material: PBMCs. The source is a man between 25 and 39 years old in good health and CMV-seronegative. This CDR3 is CASSHLDRAGANVLTF. CDR3 nucleotide sequence: TGCGCCAGCAGTCACCTAGACAGGGCTGGGGCCAACGTCCTGACTTTC.